These 3 T cell receptor beta chains share one sample of origin, sequenced in a study of spatial heterogeneity in lung cancer. Using its own MiXCR run on the 5' RACE reads, TCRdb lists one record per CDR3 protein. This sample has a few thousand distinct CDR3 sequences, with about 8.4% found just once. Time point described: sample taken at primary tumor resection. These TCRs are of unknown antigen specificity. Study conclusions and caveats: Tumors with more nonsynonymous mutations had more expanded intratumoral alpha and beta TCRs.

Here the sequenced sample was lung tumor tissue, taken at surgery. The source of these receptors is a female donor with early-stage non-small cell lung cancer.

This clonotype was counted between two and nine times. The rearrangement uses TRBV28 and TRBJ2-7, with TRBD1 matching over 8 bases. This CDR3 has 16 residues. Germline V lookup: CDR1 MDHEN, CDR2 SYDVKM. Unmatched junction bases numbered 16, after V lost 6 bases and J lost 6 bases. The chain's CDR3 is CASSLLRGTRGLEQYF. In DNA form, the CDR3 reads TGTGCCAGCAGCCTTCTAAGGGGGACCAGGGGGCTCGAGCAGTACTTC. Full variable domain (rest looked up from reference TRBV28 and TRBJ2-7): DVKVTQSSRYLVKRTGEKVFLECVQDMDHENMFWYRQDPGLGLRLIYFSYDVKMKEKGDIPEGYSVSREKKERFSLILESASTNQTSMYLCASSLLRGTRGLEQYFGPGTRLTVT.

This clonotype is deemed medium-sized (0.01 to 0.1%). The chain recombines TRBV7-9 with TRBJ2-1, with 7 bases fitting TRBD1. This CDR3 has 16 amino acids. J lost 6 bases, V lost 5 bases, and 13 bases had no gene match. Germline loops: CDR1 SEHNR, CDR2 FQNEAQ (reference sequence). The CDR3 DNA reads TGTGCCAGCAGCAGGACCGGGACCCCAGGGGGCAATGAGCAGTTCTTC. Protein: CASSRTGTPGGNEQFF.

This clonotype is a singleton in its sample. The chain links TRBV7-6 to TRBJ1-1, with 8 bases matching TRBD1. The trim removed 4 bases at V and 4 bases at J, leaving 5 bases unmatched. The length of the CDR3 is 14 residues. Looked up from germline, CDR1 is SGHVS and CDR2 is FNYEAQ. The CDR3 protein is CASSSLTGGTEAFF. The CDR3 coding sequence is TGTGCCAGCAGCTCGTTAACAGGGGGCACTGAAGCTTTCTTT.